This T cell receptor beta chain was profiled in a study of T cell changes during pregnancy in multiple sclerosis. Sequencing used immunoSEQ multiplex PCR; TCRdb keeps in-frame clones, though not all of them. The sample lists some 64,000 clones, about 91% seen once, with almost 1.5% in the top ten. The CDR3 length is 14 residues. V was pared by 1 base and J by 4 bases, with 0 bases of the junction left unmatched. Looked up from germline, CDR1 is SEHNR and CDR2 is FQNEAQ (reference sequence). The chain employs TRBV7-9 and TRBJ2-5, with 10 bases matching TRBD2. Here the sequenced sample was peripheral blood, taken after pregnancy. The sequence came from a female donor with multiple sclerosis, enrolled in a pregnancy study. CDR3 sequence: CASSLGLAGETQYF. The CDR3 DNA is TGTGCCAGCAGCTTAGGACTAGCGGGAGAGACCCAGTACTTC.